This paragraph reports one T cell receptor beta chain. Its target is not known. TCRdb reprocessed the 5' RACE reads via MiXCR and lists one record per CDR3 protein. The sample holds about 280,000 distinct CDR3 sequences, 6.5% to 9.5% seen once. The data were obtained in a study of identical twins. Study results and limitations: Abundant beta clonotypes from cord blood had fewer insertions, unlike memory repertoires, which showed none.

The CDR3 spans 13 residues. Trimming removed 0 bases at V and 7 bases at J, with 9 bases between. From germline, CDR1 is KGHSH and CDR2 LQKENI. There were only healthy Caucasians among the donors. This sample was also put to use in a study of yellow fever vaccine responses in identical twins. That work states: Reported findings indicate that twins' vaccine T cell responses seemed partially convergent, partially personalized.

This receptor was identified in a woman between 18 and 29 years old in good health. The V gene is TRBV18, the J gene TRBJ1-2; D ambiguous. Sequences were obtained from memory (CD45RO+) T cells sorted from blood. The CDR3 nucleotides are TGTGCCAGCTCACCACCAGGAGGCGGTGGCTACACCTTC. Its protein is CASSPPGGGGYTF.